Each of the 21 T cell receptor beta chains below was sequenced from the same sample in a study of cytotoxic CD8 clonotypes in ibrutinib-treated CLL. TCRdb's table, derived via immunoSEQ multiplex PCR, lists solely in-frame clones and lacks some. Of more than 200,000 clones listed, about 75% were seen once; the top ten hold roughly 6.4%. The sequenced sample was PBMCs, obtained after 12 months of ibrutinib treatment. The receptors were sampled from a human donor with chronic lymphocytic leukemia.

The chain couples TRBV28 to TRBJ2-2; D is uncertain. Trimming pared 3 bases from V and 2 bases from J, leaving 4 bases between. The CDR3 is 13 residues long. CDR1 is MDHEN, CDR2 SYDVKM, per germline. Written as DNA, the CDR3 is TGTGCCAGCAGTTTTATTAACACCGGGGAGCTGTTTTTT. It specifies CASSFINTGELFF. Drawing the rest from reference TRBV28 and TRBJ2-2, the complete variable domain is DVKVTQSSRYLVKRTGEKVFLECVQDMDHENMFWYRQDPGLGLRLIYFSYDVKMKEKGDIPEGYSVSREKKERFSLILESASTNQTSMYLCASSFINTGELFFGEGSRLTVL.

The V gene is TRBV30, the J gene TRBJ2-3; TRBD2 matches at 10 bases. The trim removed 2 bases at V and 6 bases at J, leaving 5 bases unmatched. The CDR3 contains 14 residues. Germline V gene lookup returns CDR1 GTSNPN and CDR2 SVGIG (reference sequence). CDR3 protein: CAWSPSAGGDTQYF. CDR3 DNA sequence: TGTGCCTGGAGTCCTTCAGCGGGGGGGGATACGCAGTATTTT. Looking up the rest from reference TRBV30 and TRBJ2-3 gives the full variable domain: SQTIHQWPATLVQPVGSPLSLECTVEGTSNPNLYWYRQAAGRGLQLLFYSVGIGQISSEVPQNLSASRPQDRQFILSSKKLLLSDSGFYLCAWSPSAGGDTQYFGPGTRLTVL.

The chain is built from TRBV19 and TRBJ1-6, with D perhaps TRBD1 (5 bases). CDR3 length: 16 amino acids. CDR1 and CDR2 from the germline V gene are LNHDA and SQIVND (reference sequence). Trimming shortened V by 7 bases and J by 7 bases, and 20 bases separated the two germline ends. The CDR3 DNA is TGTGCCAGTACACCTACGTCAGGCCGGGGGAATTCACCCCTCCACTTT. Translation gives CASTPTSGRGNSPLHF.

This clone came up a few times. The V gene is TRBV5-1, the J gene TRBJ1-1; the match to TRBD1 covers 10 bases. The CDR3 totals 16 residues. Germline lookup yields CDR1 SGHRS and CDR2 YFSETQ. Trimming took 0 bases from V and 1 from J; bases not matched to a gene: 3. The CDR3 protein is CASSLGTGGRNTEAFF. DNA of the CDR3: TGCGCCAGCAGCTTGGGGACAGGGGGACGGAACACTGAAGCTTTCTTT.

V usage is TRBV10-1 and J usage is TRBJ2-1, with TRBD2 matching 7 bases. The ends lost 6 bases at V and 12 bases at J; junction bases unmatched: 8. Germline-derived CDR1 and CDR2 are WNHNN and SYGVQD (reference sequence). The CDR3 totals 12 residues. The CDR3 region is CASRGDYPLQFF. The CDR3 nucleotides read TGCGCCAGCAGAGGGGACTATCCACTGCAGTTCTTC.

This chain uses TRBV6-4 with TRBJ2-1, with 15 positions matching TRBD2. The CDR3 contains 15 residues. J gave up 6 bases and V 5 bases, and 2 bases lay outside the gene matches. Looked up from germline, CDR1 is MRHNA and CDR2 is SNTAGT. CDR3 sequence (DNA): TGTGCCAGCAGTCGGACTAGCGGGGGGGGCAATGAGCAGTTCTTC. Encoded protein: CASSRTSGGGNEQFF.

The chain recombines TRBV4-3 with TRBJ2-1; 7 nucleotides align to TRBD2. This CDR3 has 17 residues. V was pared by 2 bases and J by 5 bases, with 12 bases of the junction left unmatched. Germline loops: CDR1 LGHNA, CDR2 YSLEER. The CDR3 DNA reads TGCGCCAGCAGCCAAAGGAGGGTACAAGCGGGGAACAATGAGCAGTTCTTC. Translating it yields CASSQRRVQAGNNEQFF.

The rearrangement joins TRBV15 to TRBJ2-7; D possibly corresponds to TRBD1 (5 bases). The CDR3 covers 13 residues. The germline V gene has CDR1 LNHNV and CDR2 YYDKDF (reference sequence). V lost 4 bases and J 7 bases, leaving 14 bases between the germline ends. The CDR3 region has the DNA TGTGCCACCAGCACTCCAGGGCGGCAAGAGCAGTACTTC. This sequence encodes CATSTPGRQEQYF. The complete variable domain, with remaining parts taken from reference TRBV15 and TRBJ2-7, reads DAMVIQNPRYQVTQFGKPVTLSCSQTLNHNVMYWYQQKSSQAPKLLFHYYDKDFNNEADTPDNFQSRRPNTSFCFLDIRSPGLGDTAMYLCATSTPGRQEQYFGPGTRLTVT.

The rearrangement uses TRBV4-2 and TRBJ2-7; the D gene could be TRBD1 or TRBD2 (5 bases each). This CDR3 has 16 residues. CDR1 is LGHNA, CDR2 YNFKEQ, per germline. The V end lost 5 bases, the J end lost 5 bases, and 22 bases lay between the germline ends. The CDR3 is CASSNRGGSNADEQYF. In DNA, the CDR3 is TGTGCCAGCAGCAATCGGGGCGGGTCCAACGCGGACGAGCAGTACTTC.

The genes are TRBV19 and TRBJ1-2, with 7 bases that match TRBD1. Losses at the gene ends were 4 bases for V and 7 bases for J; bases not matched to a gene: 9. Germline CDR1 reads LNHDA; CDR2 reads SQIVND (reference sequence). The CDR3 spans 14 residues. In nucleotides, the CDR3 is TGTGCCAGTAGTACGTCCGGGACAGTCCGTGGCTACACCTTC. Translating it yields CASSTSGTVRGYTF.

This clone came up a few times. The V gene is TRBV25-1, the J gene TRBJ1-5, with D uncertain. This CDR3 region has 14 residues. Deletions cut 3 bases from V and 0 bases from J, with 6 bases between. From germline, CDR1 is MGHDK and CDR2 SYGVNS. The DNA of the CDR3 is TGTGCCAGCAGTGACATAAATAGCAATCAGCCCCAGCATTTT. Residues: CASSDINSNQPQHF.

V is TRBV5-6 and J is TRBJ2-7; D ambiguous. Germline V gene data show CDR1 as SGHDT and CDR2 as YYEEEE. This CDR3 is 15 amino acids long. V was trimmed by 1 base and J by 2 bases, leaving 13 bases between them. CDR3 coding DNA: TGTGCCAGCAGCTTGAAAGGAACATTAGCCTACGAGCAGTACTTC. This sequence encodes CASSLKGTLAYEQYF.

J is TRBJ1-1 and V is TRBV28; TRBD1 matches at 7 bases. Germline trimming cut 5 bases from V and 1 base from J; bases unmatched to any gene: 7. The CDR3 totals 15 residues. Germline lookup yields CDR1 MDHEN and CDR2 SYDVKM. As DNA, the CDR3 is TGTGCCAGCAGTCTGCCGGGACAGTCGAACACTGAAGCTTTCTTT. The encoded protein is CASSLPGQSNTEAFF. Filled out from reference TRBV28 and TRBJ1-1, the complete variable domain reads DVKVTQSSRYLVKRTGEKVFLECVQDMDHENMFWYRQDPGLGLRLIYFSYDVKMKEKGDIPEGYSVSREKKERFSLILESASTNQTSMYLCASSLPGQSNTEAFFGQGTRLTVV.

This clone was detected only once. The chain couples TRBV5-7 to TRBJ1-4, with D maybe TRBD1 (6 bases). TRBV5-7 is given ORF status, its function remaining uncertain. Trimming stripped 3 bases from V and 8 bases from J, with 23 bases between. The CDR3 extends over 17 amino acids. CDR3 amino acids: CASSSQGTHRVGEKLFF. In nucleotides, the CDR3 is TGTGCCAGCAGCTCACAAGGGACTCACAGGGTTGGAGAAAAACTGTTTTTT.

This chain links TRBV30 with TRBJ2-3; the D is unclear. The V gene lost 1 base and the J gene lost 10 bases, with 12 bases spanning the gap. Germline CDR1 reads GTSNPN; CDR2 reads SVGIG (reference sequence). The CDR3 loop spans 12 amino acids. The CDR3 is CAWSGGFTAQYF. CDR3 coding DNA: TGTGCCTGGAGTGGAGGATTTACGGCGCAGTATTTT.

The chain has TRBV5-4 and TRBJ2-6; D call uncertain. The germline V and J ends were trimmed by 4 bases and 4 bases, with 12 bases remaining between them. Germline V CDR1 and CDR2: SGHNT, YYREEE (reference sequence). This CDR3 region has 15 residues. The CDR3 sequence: CASSLEIAGANVLTF. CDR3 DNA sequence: TGTGCCAGCAGCCTCGAAATCGCCGGGGCCAACGTCCTGACTTTC.

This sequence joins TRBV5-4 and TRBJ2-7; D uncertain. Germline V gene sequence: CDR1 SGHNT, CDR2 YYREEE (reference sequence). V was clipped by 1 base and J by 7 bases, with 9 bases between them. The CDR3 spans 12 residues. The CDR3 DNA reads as TGTGCCAGCAGCTTGCCGGGCCGGGAGCAGTACTTC. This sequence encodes CASSLPGREQYF.

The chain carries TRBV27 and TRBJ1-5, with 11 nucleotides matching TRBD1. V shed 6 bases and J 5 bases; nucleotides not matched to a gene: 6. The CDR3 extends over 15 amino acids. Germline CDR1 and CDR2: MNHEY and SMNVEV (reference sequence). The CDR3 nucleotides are TGTGCCAGCAGCAGAAGGACAGGGGGCGATCAGCCCCAGCATTTT. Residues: CASSRRTGGDQPQHF.

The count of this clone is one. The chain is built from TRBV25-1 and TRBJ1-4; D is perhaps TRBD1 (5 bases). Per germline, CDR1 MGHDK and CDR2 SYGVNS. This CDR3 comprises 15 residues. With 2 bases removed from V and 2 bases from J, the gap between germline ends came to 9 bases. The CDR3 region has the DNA TGTGCCAGCAGTGAACAGGGATGGACTAATGAAAAACTGTTTTTT. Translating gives CASSEQGWTNEKLFF. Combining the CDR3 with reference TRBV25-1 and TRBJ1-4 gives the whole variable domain EADIYQTPRYLVIGTGKKITLECSQTMGHDKMYWYQQDPGMELHLIHYSYGVNSTEKGDLSSESTVSRIRTEHFPLTLESARPSHTSQYLCASSEQGWTNEKLFFGSGTQLSVL.

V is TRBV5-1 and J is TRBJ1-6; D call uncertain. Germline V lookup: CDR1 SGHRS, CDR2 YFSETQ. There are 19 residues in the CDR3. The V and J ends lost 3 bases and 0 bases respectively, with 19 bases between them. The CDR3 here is CASSSGITTQSSYNSPLHF. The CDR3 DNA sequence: TGCGCCAGCAGCTCCGGGATTACCACTCAGAGCTCCTATAATTCACCCCTCCACTTT. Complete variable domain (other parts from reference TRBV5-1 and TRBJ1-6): KAGVTQTPRYLIKTRGQQVTLSCSPISGHRSVSWYQQTPGQGLQFLFEYFSETQRNKGNFPGRFSGRQFSNSRSEMNVSTLELGDSALYLCASSSGITTQSSYNSPLHFGNGTRLTVT.

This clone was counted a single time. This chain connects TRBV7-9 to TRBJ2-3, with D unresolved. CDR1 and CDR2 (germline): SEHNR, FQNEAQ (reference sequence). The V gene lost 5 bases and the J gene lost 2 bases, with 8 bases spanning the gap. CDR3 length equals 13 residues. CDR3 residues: CASSAPVTDTQYF. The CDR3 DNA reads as TGTGCCAGCAGCGCCCCCGTCACAGATACGCAGTATTTT.